These T cell receptor beta chains were read from a single sample in a study of shared T cell receptors in the human thymus. TCRdb's table, derived via immunoSEQ multiplex PCR, lists solely in-frame clones and lacks some. The sample holds around 340,000 clones; over 90% are singletons and the top ten take roughly 0.02%. Source material: thymocytes. The receptors come from a human donor. Each CDR3 is given with its conserved first and last residue. The D gene is left open where the match is weak. Size tells how often a clone was seen (once, few, many) or the class of an expanded clone, and some rows leave it out.

>TRBD2|TRBV7-9|-|TRBJ2-7
CASSLATSGRAQSYEQYF
TGTGCCAGCAGCTTAGCGACTAGCGGGAGGGCCCAGTCCTACGAGCAGTACTTC
>-|TRBV27|-|TRBJ1-4
CASSLFPGEVVGNEKLFF
TGTGCCAGCAGTTTATTCCCCGGGGAGGTGGTAGGGAATGAAAAACTGTTTTTT
>-|TRBV4-1|-|TRBJ2-3
CASSHTLVGSRYSTDTQYF
TGCGCCAGCAGCCATACTTTAGTGGGATCAAGGTATAGCACAGATACGCAGTATTTT
>-|TRBV19|-|TRBJ2-7
CASSDLWANYEQYF
TGTGCCAGTAGTGACCTTTGGGCTAACTACGAGCAGTACTTC
>TRBD2|TRBV28|-|TRBJ2-7
CASSWTELAGEFYEQYF
TGTGCCAGCAGTTGGACCGAACTAGCGGGAGAATTCTACGAGCAGTACTTC
>-|TRBV28|-|TRBJ1-2
CASRQNQKVRNYTF
TGTGCCAGCAGACAAAATCAAAAGGTCAGGAACTACACCTTC
>-|TRBV28|-|TRBJ2-1
CASSFGSPSSYNEQFF
TGTGCCAGCAGTTTTGGTAGCCCGAGCTCCTACAATGAGCAGTTCTTC
>TRBD2|TRBV30|few|TRBJ2-1
CAWSDIAGEGDEQFF
TGTGCCTGGAGCGACATAGCGGGAGAAGGCGATGAGCAGTTCTTC
>TRBD1|TRBV28|once|TRBJ1-1
CASSTTGDLPNTEAFF
TGTGCCAGCAGCACTACAGGGGATCTCCCTAACACTGAAGCTTTCTTT
>TRBD1|TRBV27|-|TRBJ2-7
CASSKQGAYEQYF
TGTGCCAGCAGCAAACAGGGGGCCTACGAGCAGTACTTC
>TRBD2|TRBV9|-|TRBJ2-1
CASSVAGAGEQFF
TGTGCCAGCAGCGTAGCGGGAGCGGGGGAGCAGTTCTTC
>-|TRBV10-3|-|TRBJ2-1
CAISESARDGHNEQFF
TGTGCCATCAGTGAGTCGGCCAGGGATGGACACAATGAGCAGTTCTTC
>TRBD1|TRBV27|-|TRBJ1-1
CASRARQGPWNTEAFF
TGTGCCAGCAGGGCCAGACAGGGCCCTTGGAACACTGAAGCTTTCTTT
>TRBD2|TRBV7-9|-|TRBJ2-7
CASSPAWTSGSGEQYF
TGTGCCAGCAGCCCAGCTTGGACTAGCGGGAGCGGCGAGCAGTACTTC
>TRBD1|TRBV7-2|-|TRBJ2-2
CASSSPRTSRDSTGELFF
TGTGCCAGCAGCTCTCCCAGGACCTCCAGGGACAGCACCGGGGAGCTGTTTTTT
>-|TRBV28|-|TRBJ2-7
CASSSPVGAISYEQYF
TGTGCCAGCAGTTCCCCCGTAGGGGCCATTTCCTACGAGCAGTACTTC
>TRBD2|TRBV7-2|-|TRBJ2-7
CASSLEGLPSYEQYF
TGTGCCAGCAGCCTGGAGGGACTACCGTCCTACGAGCAGTACTTC
>-|TRBV6-4|-|TRBJ1-1
CASSEDLNTEAFF
TGTGCCAGCAGTGAGGACCTGAACACTGAAGCTTTCTTT
>TRBD1|TRBV7-9|-|TRBJ2-5
CASSSETGEWKTQYF
TGTGCCAGCAGCTCGGAAACAGGGGAATGGAAGACCCAGTACTTC
>TRBD2|TRBV27|-|TRBJ2-7
CASSYPGTTLNEQYF
TGTGCCAGCAGTTACCCCGGGACTACCCTGAACGAGCAGTACTTC
>-|TRBV27|-|TRBJ2-3
CASSPRGKPLLGADTQYF
TGTGCCAGCAGTCCCCGAGGAAAGCCCCTATTGGGCGCAGATACGCAGTATTTT
>-|TRBV11-2|once|TRBJ2-7
CASSLAPSYEQYF
TGTGCCAGCAGCTTAGCTCCCAGCTACGAGCAGTACTTC
>-|TRBV15|-|TRBJ2-5
CATSRDLREETQYF
TGTGCCACCAGCAGAGATCTGAGGGAAGAGACCCAGTACTTC
>TRBD1|TRBV7-2|-|TRBJ1-5
CASSLKGDRGNRQPQHF
TGTGCCAGCAGCTTAAAGGGGGACAGGGGCAATCGGCAGCCCCAGCATTTT
>-|TRBV7-6|-|TRBJ2-7
CASSFRDRTYEQYF
TGTGCCAGCTCATTCCGGGACCGGACCTACGAGCAGTACTTC
>-|TRBV4-3|-|TRBJ2-7
CASSRATGNSYEQYF
TGCGCCAGCAGCCGCGCAACAGGGAACTCCTACGAGCAGTACTTC
>-|TRBV9|-|TRBJ1-5
CASSKDEDSNQPQHF
TGTGCCAGCAGCAAAGACGAGGATAGCAATCAGCCCCAGCATTTT
>-|TRBV10-3|-|TRBJ2-7
CAIKAEDSYEQYF
TGTGCCATCAAGGCCGAGGATTCCTACGAGCAGTACTTC